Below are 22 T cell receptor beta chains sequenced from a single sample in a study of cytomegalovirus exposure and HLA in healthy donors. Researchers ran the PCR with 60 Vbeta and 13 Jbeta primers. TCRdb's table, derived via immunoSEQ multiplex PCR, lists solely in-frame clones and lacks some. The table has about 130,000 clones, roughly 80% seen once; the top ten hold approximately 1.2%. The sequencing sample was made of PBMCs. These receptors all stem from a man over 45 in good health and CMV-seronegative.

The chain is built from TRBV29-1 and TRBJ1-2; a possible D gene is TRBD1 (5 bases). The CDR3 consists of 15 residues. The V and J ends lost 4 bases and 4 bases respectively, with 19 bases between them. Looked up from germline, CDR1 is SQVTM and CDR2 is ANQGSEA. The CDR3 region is CSVAGREGVGYGYTF. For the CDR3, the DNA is TGCAGCGTTGCGGGCAGGGAAGGGGTCGGCTATGGCTACACCTTC.

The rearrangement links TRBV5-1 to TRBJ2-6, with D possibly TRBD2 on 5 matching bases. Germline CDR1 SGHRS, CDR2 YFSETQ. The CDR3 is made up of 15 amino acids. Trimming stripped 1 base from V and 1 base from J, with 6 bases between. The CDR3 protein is CASSLSGSGANVLTF. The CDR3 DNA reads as TGCGCCAGCAGCTTGTCGGGATCTGGGGCCAACGTCCTGACTTTC.

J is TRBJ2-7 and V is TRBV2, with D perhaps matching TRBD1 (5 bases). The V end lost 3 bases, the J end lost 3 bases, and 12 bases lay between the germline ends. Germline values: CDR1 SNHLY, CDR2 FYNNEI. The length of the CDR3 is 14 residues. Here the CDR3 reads CASSEGQTDYEQYF. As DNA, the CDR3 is TGTGCCAGCAGTGAGGGGCAGACAGACTACGAGCAGTACTTC.

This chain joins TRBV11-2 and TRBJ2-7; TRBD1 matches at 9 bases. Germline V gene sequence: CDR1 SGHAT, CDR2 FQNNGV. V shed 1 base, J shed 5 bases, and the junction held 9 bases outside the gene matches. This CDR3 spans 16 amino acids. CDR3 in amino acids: CASSLGNTRTGDEQYF. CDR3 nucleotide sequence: TGTGCCAGCAGCTTAGGGAACACAAGGACAGGGGACGAGCAGTACTTC.

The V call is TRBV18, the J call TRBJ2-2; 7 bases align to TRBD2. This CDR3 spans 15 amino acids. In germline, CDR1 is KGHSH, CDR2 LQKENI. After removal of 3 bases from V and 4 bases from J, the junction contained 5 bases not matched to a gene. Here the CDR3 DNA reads TGTGCCAGCTCACCCCTAGCGGAGGTCACCGGGGAGCTGTTTTTT. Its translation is CASSPLAEVTGELFF.

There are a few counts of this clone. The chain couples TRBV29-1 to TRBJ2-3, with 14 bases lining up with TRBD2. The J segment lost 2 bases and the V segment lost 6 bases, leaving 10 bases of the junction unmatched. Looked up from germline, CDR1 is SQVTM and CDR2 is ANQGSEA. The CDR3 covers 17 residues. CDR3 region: CSVTTGTSGSNTDTQYF. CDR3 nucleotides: TGCAGCGTCACCACCGGGACTAGCGGGAGTAACACAGATACGCAGTATTTT.

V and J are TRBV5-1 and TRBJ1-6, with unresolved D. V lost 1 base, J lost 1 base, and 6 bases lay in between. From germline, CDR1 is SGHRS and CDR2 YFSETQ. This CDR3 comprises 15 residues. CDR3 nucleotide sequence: TGCGCCAGCAGCTTGACCCAGTCCTATAATTCACCCCTCCACTTT. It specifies CASSLTQSYNSPLHF.

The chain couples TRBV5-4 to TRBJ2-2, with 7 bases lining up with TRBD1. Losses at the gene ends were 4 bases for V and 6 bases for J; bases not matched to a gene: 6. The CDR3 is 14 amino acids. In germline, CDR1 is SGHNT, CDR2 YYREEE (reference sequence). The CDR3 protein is CASSTTGKSGELFF. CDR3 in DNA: TGTGCCAGCAGCACGACAGGGAAATCCGGGGAGCTGTTTTTT. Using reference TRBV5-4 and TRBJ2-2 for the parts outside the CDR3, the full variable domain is ETGVTQSPTHLIKTRGQQVTLRCSSQSGHNTVSWYQQALGQGPQFIFQYYREEENGRGNFPPRFSGLQFPNYSSELNVNALELDDSALYLCASSTTGKSGELFFGEGSRLTVL.

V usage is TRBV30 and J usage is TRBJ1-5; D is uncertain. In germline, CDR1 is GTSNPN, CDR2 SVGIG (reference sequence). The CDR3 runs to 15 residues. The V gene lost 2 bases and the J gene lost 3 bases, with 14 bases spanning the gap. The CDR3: CAWSRNMGDNQPQHF. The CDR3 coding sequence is TGTGCCTGGAGTCGGAACATGGGAGACAATCAGCCCCAGCATTTT.

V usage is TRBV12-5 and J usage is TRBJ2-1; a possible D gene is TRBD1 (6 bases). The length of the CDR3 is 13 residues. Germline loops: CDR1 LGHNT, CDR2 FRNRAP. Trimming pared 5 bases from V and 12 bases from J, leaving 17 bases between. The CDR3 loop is CASGTGTGSRQFF. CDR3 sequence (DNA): TGTGCTAGTGGTACCGGTACAGGGTCCAGGCAGTTCTTC.

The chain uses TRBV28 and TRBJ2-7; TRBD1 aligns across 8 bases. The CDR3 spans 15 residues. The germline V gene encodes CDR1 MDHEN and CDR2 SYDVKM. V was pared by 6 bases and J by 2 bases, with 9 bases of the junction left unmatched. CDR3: CASSSDRVITYEQYF. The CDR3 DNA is TGTGCCAGCAGCTCGGACAGGGTTATCACCTACGAGCAGTACTTC.

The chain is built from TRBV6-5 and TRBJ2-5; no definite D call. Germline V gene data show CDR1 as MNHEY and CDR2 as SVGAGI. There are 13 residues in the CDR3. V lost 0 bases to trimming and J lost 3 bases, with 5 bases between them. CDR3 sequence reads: CASSYSLEETQYF. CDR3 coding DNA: TGTGCCAGCAGTTACTCGTTAGAAGAGACCCAGTACTTC.

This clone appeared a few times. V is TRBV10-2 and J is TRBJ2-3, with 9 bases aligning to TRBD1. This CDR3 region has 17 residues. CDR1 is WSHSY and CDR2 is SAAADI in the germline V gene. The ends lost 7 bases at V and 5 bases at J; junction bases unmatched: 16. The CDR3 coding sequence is TGCGCCAGCACCCCGGGACAGGGACTTAGCGGTGGAGATACGCAGTATTTT. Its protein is CASTPGQGLSGGDTQYF.

CDR3 loop: CASSSLAGVGETQYF. The CDR3, as DNA: TGCGCCAGCAGCTCTCTAGCGGGAGTTGGAGAGACCCAGTACTTC. The genes are TRBV5-1 and TRBJ2-5; TRBD2 matches 10 bases. This CDR3 has 15 amino acids. Germline CDR1 reads SGHRS; CDR2 reads YFSETQ. With 3 bases clipped from V and 4 bases from J, the junction kept 6 bases outside the gene matches.

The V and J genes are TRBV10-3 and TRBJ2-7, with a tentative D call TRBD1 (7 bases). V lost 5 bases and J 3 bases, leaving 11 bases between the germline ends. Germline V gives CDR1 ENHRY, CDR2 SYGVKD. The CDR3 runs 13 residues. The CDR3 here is CAISRRGDYEQYF. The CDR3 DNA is TGTGCCATCAGTCGCAGGGGGGACTACGAGCAGTACTTC.

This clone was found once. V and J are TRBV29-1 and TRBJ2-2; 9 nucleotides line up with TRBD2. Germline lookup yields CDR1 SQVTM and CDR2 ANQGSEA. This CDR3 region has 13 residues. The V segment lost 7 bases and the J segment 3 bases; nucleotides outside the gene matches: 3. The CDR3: CSASGDHTGELFF. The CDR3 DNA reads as TGCAGCGCTAGCGGGGATCACACCGGGGAGCTGTTTTTT.

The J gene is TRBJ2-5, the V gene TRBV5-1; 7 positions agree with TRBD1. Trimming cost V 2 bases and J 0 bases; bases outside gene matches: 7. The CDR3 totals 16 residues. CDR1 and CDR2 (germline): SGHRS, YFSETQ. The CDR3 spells CASSFNTGANQETQYF. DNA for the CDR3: TGCGCCAGCAGCTTCAATACAGGGGCCAACCAAGAGACCCAGTACTTC. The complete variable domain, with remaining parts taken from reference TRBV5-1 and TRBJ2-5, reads KAGVTQTPRYLIKTRGQQVTLSCSPISGHRSVSWYQQTPGQGLQFLFEYFSETQRNKGNFPGRFSGRQFSNSRSEMNVSTLELGDSALYLCASSFNTGANQETQYFGPGTRLLVL.

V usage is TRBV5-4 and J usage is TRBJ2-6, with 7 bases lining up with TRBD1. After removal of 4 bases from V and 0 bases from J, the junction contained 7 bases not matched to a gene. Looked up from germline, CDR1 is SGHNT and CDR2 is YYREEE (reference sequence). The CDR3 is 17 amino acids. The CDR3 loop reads CASSPTGPISGANVLTF. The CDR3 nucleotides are TGTGCCAGCAGCCCGACAGGGCCAATCTCTGGGGCCAACGTCCTGACTTTC. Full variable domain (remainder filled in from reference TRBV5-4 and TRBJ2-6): ETGVTQSPTHLIKTRGQQVTLRCSSQSGHNTVSWYQQALGQGPQFIFQYYREEENGRGNFPPRFSGLQFPNYSSELNVNALELDDSALYLCASSPTGPISGANVLTFGAGSRLTVL.

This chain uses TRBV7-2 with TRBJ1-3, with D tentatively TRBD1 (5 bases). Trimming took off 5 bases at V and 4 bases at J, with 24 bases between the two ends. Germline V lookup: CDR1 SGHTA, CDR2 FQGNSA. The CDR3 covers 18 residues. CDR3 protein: CASSSGMGRELSGNTIYF. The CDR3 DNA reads TGTGCCAGCAGCAGCGGGATGGGCAGGGAACTGTCGGGAAACACCATATATTTT.

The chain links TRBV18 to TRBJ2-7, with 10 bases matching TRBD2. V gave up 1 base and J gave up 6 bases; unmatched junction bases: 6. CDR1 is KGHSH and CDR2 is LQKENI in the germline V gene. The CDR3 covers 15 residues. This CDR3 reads CASSPLAGGDGEQYF. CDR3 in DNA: TGTGCCAGCTCACCACTAGCGGGAGGAGATGGCGAGCAGTACTTC.

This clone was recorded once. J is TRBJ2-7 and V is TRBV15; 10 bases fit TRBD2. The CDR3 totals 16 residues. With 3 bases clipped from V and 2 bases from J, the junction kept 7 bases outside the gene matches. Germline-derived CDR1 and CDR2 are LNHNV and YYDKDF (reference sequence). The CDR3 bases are TGTGCCACCAGCAGGGAGCTAGCGGGAGCGCCCTACGAGCAGTACTTC. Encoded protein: CATSRELAGAPYEQYF.

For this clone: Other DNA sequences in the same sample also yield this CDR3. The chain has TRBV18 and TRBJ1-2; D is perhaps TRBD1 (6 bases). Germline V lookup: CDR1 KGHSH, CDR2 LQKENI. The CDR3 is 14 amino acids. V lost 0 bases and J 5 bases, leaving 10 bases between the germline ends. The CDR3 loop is CASSPPGTGYGYTF. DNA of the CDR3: TGTGCCAGCTCACCACCGGGCACAGGGTATGGCTACACCTTC.